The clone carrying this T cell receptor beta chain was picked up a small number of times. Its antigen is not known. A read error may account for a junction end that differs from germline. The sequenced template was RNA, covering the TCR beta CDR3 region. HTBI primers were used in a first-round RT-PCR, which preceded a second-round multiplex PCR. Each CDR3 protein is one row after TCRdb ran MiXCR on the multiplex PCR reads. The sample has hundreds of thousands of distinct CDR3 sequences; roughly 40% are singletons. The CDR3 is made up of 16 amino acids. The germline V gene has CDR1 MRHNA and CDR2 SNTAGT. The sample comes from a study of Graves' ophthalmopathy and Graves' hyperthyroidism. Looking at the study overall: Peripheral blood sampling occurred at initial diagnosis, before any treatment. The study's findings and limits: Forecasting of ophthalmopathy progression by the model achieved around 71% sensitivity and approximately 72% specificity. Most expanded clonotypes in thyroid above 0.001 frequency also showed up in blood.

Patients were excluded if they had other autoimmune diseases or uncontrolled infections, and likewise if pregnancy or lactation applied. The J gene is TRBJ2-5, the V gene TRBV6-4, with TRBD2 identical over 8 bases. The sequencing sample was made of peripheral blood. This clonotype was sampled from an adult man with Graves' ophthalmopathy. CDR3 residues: CASSYSRLAMQETQYF. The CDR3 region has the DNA TGTGCCAGCAGTTACTCTCGACTAGCGATGCAAGAGACCCAGTACTTC.